This TCR beta chain was observed in a study of vaccination effects on CD4 cells after COVID-19. Regarding this clone: Its antigen is not known.

Investigators separated out CD4+ T cells once about eleven days of culture had passed. The germline CDR1 and CDR2 sequences are MRHNA and SNTAGT. Trimming took off 3 bases at V and 9 bases at J, with 9 bases between the two ends. CDR3 length equals 13 residues. Using immunoSEQ multiplex PCR, the repertoire was profiled, and TCRdb retains in-frame clones only, with some absent. The sample yields approximately 40,000 clones, about 80% seen once. The chain combines TRBV6-4 with TRBJ1-6; D may be TRBD1 (5 bases). The sequence was collected from a human donor who received a COVID-19 vaccine. This specimen consisted of CD4+ T cells from PBMCs cultured without peptide, obtained before COVID-19 vaccination. The DNA for the CDR3 is TGTGCCAGCAGTGAGGGGGGGAGTTCACCCCTCCACTTT. It codes for CASSEGGSSPLHF.